The T cell receptor (beta chain) under discussion was sequenced for a study of T-cell memory formation after mild COVID-19. It was 5'RACE with constant-segment primers that produced the TCR alpha and TCR beta cDNA libraries, which carried sample barcodes and UMIs. TCRdb re-called the 5' RACE reads through MiXCR, storing one row per CDR3 protein. The table records roughly 370,000 distinct CDR3 sequences, 16% of them present only once. CDR1 and CDR2 from the germline V gene are SGHRS and YFSETQ. This CDR3 has 15 residues. V gave up 0 bases and J gave up 6 bases; unmatched junction bases: 5. Study-wide points: CD4+ contracting clones were found mainly in CM and EM, and CD8+ ones in EMRA.

This clonotype was counted between two and nine times. Its cognate antigen is unknown. Sequenced: PBMCs or a T cell subset sorted from them (not recorded which). The TCR comes from a man aged 18 to 29 who had mild COVID-19 (a few samples of this study predate the infection). Cell type and time point are not known. This chain joins TRBV5-1 and TRBJ1-5, with 8 bases aligning to TRBD1. CDR3 amino acids: CASSLDPGGSQPQHF. The CDR3 bases are TGCGCCAGCAGCTTGGACCCAGGGGGCTCTCAGCCCCAGCATTTT.